The present T cell receptor (beta chain) was sequenced within a study of CD8+ T cells in alopecia areata. Study-wide context: A 6-month period off drug followed tofacitinib, which lasted 6 to 18 months.

Following RNA extraction, reverse transcription yielded cDNA that acted as the sequencing template. Sequencing was performed with immunoSEQ multiplex PCR; in TCRdb, only in-frame clones are kept and a portion is missing. The profile shows 150,000 or so clones, around 49% of them singletons. With regard to this clone: Its antigen is not identified.

Overall study results and limits: An increase in clonality over normal scalp was evident in lesional scalp, especially alopecia totalis/universalis. Scalp sample sequencing also detects resident alphabeta T cells of normal skin.

Deletions cut 2 bases from V and 10 bases from J, with 12 bases between. This CDR3 is 13 amino acids long. Germline V gene data show CDR1 as MNHEY and CDR2 as SVGAGI. Researchers took lesional scalp punch biopsies and peripheral blood from people who were alopecia areata patients. The material sequenced was CD8+ T cells sorted from blood, taken at week 0. V usage is TRBV6-5 and J usage is TRBJ2-1; D remains unclear. The receptor was isolated from a human donor with alopecia areata. The CDR3 sequence is CASSYDQEEEQFF. The CDR3 DNA reads TGTGCCAGCAGTTACGACCAAGAAGAAGAGCAGTTCTTC.